This T cell receptor beta chain is from a study of T cell repertoires in cytomegalovirus infection (dated by TCRdb to between 2017 and 2020). General notes on the study: Donor HLA type was relevant to the analysis, because carriage of CMV infection together with the matching HLA type was indicated by public TCR beta signatures. Points the paper makes about the study in general: The ex vivo response was dominated by HLA-C-restricted CMV-specific TCR beta clonotypes, and the single most frequent clonotype in two of eight donors was supplied by these HLA-C-restricted clonotypes. Carriers of CMV infection plus the relevant HLA type were discriminated by the cumulative frequency of public TCR beta family members in the study cohort and in an independent roughly 380-donor cohort.

Sequenced on an Illumina HiSeq 1500. TCRdb trimmed the raw reads at Q25, called clones with MiXCR and kept productive beta chains. Duplicate CDR3 protein sequences are folded into a single record with the most common DNA and genes. The sample has about 250,000 distinct CDR3 sequences on record, about 7% of them singletons. The ten biggest clones cover under 7% of the sample. The germline V gene provides CDR1 SQVTM and CDR2 ANQGSEA. V lost 4 bases and J lost 5 bases; the stretch between them is 21 bases long. There are 15 amino acids in the CDR3, from cysteine to phenylalanine inclusive. Only the CDR3 DNA is retained, 45 bases long and in frame from the first base. This clonotype was detected many times. The target of this receptor is not known. No much larger clone is present one base from it, and per-base qualities are unavailable.

Here the chain combines TRBV29-1 and TRBJ2-7; D gene: possibly TRBD1, on 6 matching bases. What was sequenced was PBMCs. The sequence derives from a human donor in good health (CMV status not recorded). Some clones in this sample may be carry-over from other donors' samples. The CDR3 reads CSVVIPWGLSDEQYF. The DNA sequence follows: TGCAGCGTTGTTATTCCGTGGGGGCTTTCGGACGAGCAGTACTTC.